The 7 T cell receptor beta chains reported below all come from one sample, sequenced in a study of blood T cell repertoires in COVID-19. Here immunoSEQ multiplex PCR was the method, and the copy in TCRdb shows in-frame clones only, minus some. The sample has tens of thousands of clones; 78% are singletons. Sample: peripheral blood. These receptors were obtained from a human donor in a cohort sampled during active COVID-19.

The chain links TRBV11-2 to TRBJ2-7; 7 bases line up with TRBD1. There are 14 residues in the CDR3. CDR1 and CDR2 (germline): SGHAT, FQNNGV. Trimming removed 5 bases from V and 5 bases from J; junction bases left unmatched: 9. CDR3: CASSPDRVGHEQYF. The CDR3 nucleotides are TGTGCCAGCAGCCCAGACAGGGTGGGCCACGAGCAGTACTTC.

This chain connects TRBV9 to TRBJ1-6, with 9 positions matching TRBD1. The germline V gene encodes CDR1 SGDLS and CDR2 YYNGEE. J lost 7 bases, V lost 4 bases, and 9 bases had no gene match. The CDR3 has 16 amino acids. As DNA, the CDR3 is TGTGCCAGCAGCTTAAGACGGGACAGGGACAATTCACCCCTCCACTTT. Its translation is CASSLRRDRDNSPLHF.

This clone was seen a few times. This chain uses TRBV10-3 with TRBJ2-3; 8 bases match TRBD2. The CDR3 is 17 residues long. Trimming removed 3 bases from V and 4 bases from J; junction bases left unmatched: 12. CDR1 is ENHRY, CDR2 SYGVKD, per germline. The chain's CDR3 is CAISDPLGLVAADTQYF. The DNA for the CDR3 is TGTGCCATCAGTGACCCGCTGGGACTAGTGGCCGCAGATACGCAGTATTTT.

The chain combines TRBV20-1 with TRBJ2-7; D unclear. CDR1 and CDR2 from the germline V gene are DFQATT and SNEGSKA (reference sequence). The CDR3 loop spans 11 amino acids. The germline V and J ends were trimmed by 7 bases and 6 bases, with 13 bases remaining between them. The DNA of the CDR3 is TGCAGTGGACTCAGCGTCGGCGAGCAGTACTTC. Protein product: CSGLSVGEQYF.

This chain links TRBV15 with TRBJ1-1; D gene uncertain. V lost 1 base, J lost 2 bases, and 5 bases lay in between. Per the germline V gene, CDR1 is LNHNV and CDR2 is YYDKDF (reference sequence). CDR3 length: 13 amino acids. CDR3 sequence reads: CATSRVSNTEAFF. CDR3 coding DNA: TGTGCCACCAGCAGAGTTAGTAACACTGAAGCTTTCTTT.

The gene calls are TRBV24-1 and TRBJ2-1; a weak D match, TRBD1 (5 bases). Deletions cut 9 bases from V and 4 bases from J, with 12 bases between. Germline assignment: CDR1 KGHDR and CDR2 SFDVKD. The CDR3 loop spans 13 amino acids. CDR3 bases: TGTGCCACCCCCGACAGTAAATACAATGAGCAGTTCTTC. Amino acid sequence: CATPDSKYNEQFF.

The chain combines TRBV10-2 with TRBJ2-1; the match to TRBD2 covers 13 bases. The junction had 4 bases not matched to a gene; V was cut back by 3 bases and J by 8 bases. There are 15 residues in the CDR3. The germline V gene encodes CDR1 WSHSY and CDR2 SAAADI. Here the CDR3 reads CASSDQTSGRYEQFF. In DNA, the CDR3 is TGCGCCAGCAGTGACCAGACTAGCGGGAGGTATGAGCAGTTCTTC.